The entry that follows covers one TCR beta chain sequence. Per the authors' pipeline: Reference gene primer amplification yielded estimated nucleated cell counts. Using immunoSEQ multiplex PCR, the repertoire was profiled, and TCRdb retains in-frame clones only, with some absent. V, J and clone size derive from that table, while D and trimming were established from the DNA sequence. The table includes over 85,000 clones, roughly 86% detected once. Germline V gene data show CDR1 as LGHNA and CDR2 as YSLEER. V trimming: 4 bases; J trimming: 0 bases; junction bases outside the gene matches: 3. The CDR3 spans 16 residues. This specimen comes from a study of blood T cell repertoires in COVID-19. Overall study context: Acute and convalescent COVID-19 specimens originated in the United States, Italy and Spain. Nucleic acid was either cDNA or gDNA, and it came from T cells, B-cell-depleted T cells, or PBMCs.

This chain connects TRBV4-3 to TRBJ2-1; 10 bases align to TRBD2. This TCR was sampled from a man aged 35 to 55 with active or convalescent COVID-19. Sequencing was carried out using peripheral blood. DNA of the CDR3: TGCGCCAGCAGCCCTTTAGCGGGGGGCTCCTACAATGAGCAGTTCTTC. Translating it yields CASSPLAGGSYNEQFF.